These 22 T cell receptor beta chains originate from one sample sequenced in a study of cytomegalovirus exposure and HLA in healthy donors. It was with 60 Vbeta and 13 Jbeta primers that the PCR ran. Only in-frame clones appear in the TCRdb table, and some are missing; sequencing was by immunoSEQ multiplex PCR. Of approximately 120,000 clones detected, approximately 80% appear once; the ten largest clones hold 9.5% to 12%. Sequencing was carried out using PBMCs. The receptors shown here come from a man aged 40-50 years in good health and CMV-seropositive.

The V call is TRBV25-1, the J call TRBJ2-7; 11 bases agree with TRBD2. The CDR3 spans 14 residues. Germline trimming cut 4 bases from V and 3 bases from J; bases unmatched to any gene: 2. From germline, CDR1 is MGHDK and CDR2 SYGVNS. The CDR3 coding sequence is TGTGCCAGCAGTGTGGGACTAGCGGACTACGAGCAGTACTTC. Translating gives CASSVGLADYEQYF.

This clone was seen more than once but under ten times. This rearrangement joins TRBV4-1 to TRBJ1-1, with D perhaps TRBD1 (5 bases). V was pared by 4 bases and J by 1 base, with 13 bases between. The CDR3 covers 15 residues. Germline-derived CDR1 and CDR2 are MGHRA and YSYEKL. CDR3 in DNA: TGCGCCAGCAGCCGAGAGGTCAGGGAGAACACTGAAGCTTTCTTT. It encodes CASSREVRENTEAFF.

V and J are TRBV15 and TRBJ2-7, with 7 bases aligning to TRBD2. The CDR3 extends over 20 amino acids. With V trimmed by 0 bases and J by 2 bases, 19 bases remained unmatched. Germline V gives CDR1 LNHNV, CDR2 YYDKDF (reference sequence). CDR3 region: CATSRDRREFHHTFTYEQYF. Here the CDR3 DNA reads TGTGCCACCAGCAGAGATAGGCGGGAGTTCCATCATACCTTCACCTACGAGCAGTACTTC. Drawing the rest from reference TRBV15 and TRBJ2-7, the complete variable domain is DAMVIQNPRYQVTQFGKPVTLSCSQTLNHNVMYWYQQKSSQAPKLLFHYYDKDFNNEADTPDNFQSRRPNTSFCFLDIRSPGLGDTAMYLCATSRDRREFHHTFTYEQYFGPGTRLTVT.

Note on this clone: The sample contains more than one DNA sequence encoding this CDR3. The chain joins TRBV10-2 to TRBJ1-5; a possible D gene is TRBD1 (6 bases). The CDR3 contains 15 residues. Germline assignment: CDR1 WSHSY and CDR2 SAAADI. Trimming removed 9 bases at V and 0 bases at J, with 15 bases between. CDR3 region: CASKHGGHSNQPQHF. The CDR3 nucleotides are TGCGCCAGTAAACATGGGGGCCATAGCAATCAGCCCCAGCATTTT.

The chain links TRBV15 to TRBJ2-2, with D maybe TRBD1 (7 bases). Per the germline V gene, CDR1 is LNHNV and CDR2 is YYDKDF (reference sequence). Trimming removed 0 bases at V and 1 base at J, with 9 bases between. This CDR3 has 16 amino acids. As DNA, the CDR3 is TGTGCCACCAGCAGAGACAGGGGGGAGAACACCGGGGAGCTGTTTTTT. Amino acid sequence: CATSRDRGENTGELFF.

The chain couples TRBV9 to TRBJ2-3; TRBD1 matches at 10 bases. V shed 3 bases and J 4 bases; nucleotides not matched to a gene: 2. This CDR3 comprises 14 residues. Per germline, CDR1 SGDLS and CDR2 YYNGEE. The chain's CDR3 is CASSETGGADTQYF. For the CDR3, the DNA is TGTGCCAGCAGCGAGACAGGGGGCGCAGATACGCAGTATTTT.

The genes are TRBV6-1 and TRBJ2-3; possibly TRBD1 for D (6 bases). This CDR3 has 15 amino acids. V was pared by 7 bases and J by 3 bases, with 17 bases between. CDR1 is MNHNS, CDR2 SASEGT, per germline. CDR3 residues: CASTGHSFWTDTQYF. The CDR3 coding sequence is TGTGCCAGCACGGGACACTCTTTTTGGACAGATACGCAGTATTTT.

This chain connects TRBV7-9 to TRBJ1-1; D gene uncertain. The CDR3 has 15 residues. Trimming removed 2 bases from V and 0 bases from J, with 10 bases in between. Germline V gives CDR1 SEHNR, CDR2 FQNEAQ (reference sequence). The CDR3 region is CASSLPSSLNTEAFF. The CDR3 bases are TGTGCCAGCAGCTTACCCTCGTCCCTGAACACTGAAGCTTTCTTT.

The rearrangement links TRBV4-2 to TRBJ2-7; 8 positions match TRBD1. Germline V CDR1 and CDR2: LGHNA, YNFKEQ. V gave up 4 bases and J gave up 1 base; unmatched junction bases: 6. The CDR3 runs 15 residues. The CDR3 sequence is CASSPGTGASYEQYF. The CDR3, as DNA: TGTGCCAGCAGCCCCGGGACAGGAGCTTCCTACGAGCAGTACTTC.

This clone was seen a single time. V is TRBV5-1 and J is TRBJ1-1, with TRBD1 identical over 9 bases. J gave up 2 bases and V 0 bases, and 5 bases lay outside the gene matches. Germline CDR1 and CDR2: SGHRS and YFSETQ. The CDR3 contains 16 residues. The CDR3 spells CASSLDYRGPNTEAFF. The DNA for the CDR3 is TGCGCCAGCAGCTTGGATTACAGGGGGCCTAACACTGAAGCTTTCTTT.

The chain employs TRBV6-5 and TRBJ2-5; D may be TRBD1 (5 bases). Per germline, CDR1 MNHEY and CDR2 SVGAGI. The CDR3 contains 14 residues. The V and J ends lost 5 bases and 2 bases respectively, with 12 bases between them. CDR3 residues: CASSGQGTQETQYF. The DNA for the CDR3 is TGTGCCAGCAGTGGCCAGGGAACACAAGAGACCCAGTACTTC.

The CDR3 region is CASSNQGTGTDTQYF. The CDR3 bases are TGCGCCAGCAGCAACCAGGGGACCGGGACAGATACGCAGTATTTT. The chain uses TRBV5-1 and TRBJ2-3; D is perhaps TRBD1 (6 bases). V lost 4 bases and J lost 3, with 15 bases in between. The germline CDR1 and CDR2 sequences are SGHRS and YFSETQ. The CDR3 extends over 15 amino acids. Supplemented by reference TRBV5-1 and TRBJ2-3, the full variable domain reads KAGVTQTPRYLIKTRGQQVTLSCSPISGHRSVSWYQQTPGQGLQFLFEYFSETQRNKGNFPGRFSGRQFSNSRSEMNVSTLELGDSALYLCASSNQGTGTDTQYFGPGTRLTVL.

V is TRBV28 and J is TRBJ1-6, with 9 bases matching TRBD1. CDR3 size: 14 residues. V dropped 7 bases and J dropped 9; count of bases not matched to a gene: 7. Germline V gives CDR1 MDHEN, CDR2 SYDVKM. The CDR3 is CASTTGGESSPLHF. CDR3 nucleotides: TGTGCCAGCACTACAGGGGGCGAAAGTTCACCCCTCCACTTT.

V gene TRBV4-1 combines with J gene TRBJ2-5, with 7 bases identical to TRBD2. The CDR3 extends over 17 amino acids. Germline CDR1 MGHRA, CDR2 YSYEKL. After removal of 0 bases from V and 4 bases from J, the junction contained 11 bases not matched to a gene. The CDR3 region has the DNA TGCGCCAGCAGCCAAGAAAGAATGAGCGGGGCGGGAGAGACCCAGTACTTC. Translating gives CASSQERMSGAGETQYF.

This clone was recorded only once. The rearrangement uses TRBV13 and TRBJ2-2, with D perhaps matching TRBD2 (5 bases). The CDR3 runs 15 residues. Per germline, CDR1 PRHDT and CDR2 FYEKMQ (reference sequence). Trimming removed 0 bases at V and 3 bases at J, with 8 bases between. Written as DNA, the CDR3 is TGTGCCAGCAGCTTAGGTCCCGGGGACACCGGGGAGCTGTTTTTT. It yields the protein CASSLGPGDTGELFF.

The V gene is TRBV7-9, the J gene TRBJ1-2, with TRBD1 as a possible D gene (5 bases). The germline V gene encodes CDR1 SEHNR and CDR2 FQNEAQ (reference sequence). Trimming took off 0 bases at V and 6 bases at J, with 14 bases between the two ends. The CDR3 has 15 amino acids. CDR3 nucleotides: TGTGCCAGCAGCTTAGCGTACACTCTAGGGGATGGCTACACCTTC. The encoded protein is CASSLAYTLGDGYTF.

This rearrangement joins TRBV5-6 to TRBJ2-7; a weak D match, TRBD1 (5 bases). CDR1 and CDR2 (germline): SGHDT, YYEEEE. Trimming left V 3 bases short and J 6 bases short, with 16 bases between. The CDR3 length is 14 residues. CDR3: CASSSPFRQGEQYF. Here the CDR3 DNA reads TGTGCCAGCAGCTCTCCGTTCCGCCAGGGCGAGCAGTACTTC.

This rearrangement joins TRBV7-3 to TRBJ2-1; TRBD2 might be the D (6 bases). This CDR3 is 13 amino acids long. Germline assignment: CDR1 SGHTA and CDR2 FQGTGA. The germline V and J ends were trimmed by 6 bases and 8 bases, with 14 bases remaining between them. CDR3 region: CASRPSAGHEQFF. In DNA, the CDR3 is TGTGCCAGCAGGCCCTCAGCGGGCCATGAGCAGTTCTTC.

The rearrangement uses TRBV6-6 and TRBJ2-5, with 11 bases identical to TRBD1. The J call is doubtful: the DNA matches TRBJ2-7 better. This CDR3 has 15 amino acids. Germline assignment: CDR1 MNHNY and CDR2 SVGAGI (reference sequence). CDR3 sequence reads: CASSNPGQGGYEQYF. CDR3 sequence (DNA): TGTGCCAGCAGTAACCCGGGACAGGGGGGATACGAGCAGTACTTC.

The chain employs TRBV11-3 and TRBJ1-3, with D possibly being TRBD1 (6 bases). V lost 5 bases, J lost 0 bases, and 8 bases lay in between. The CDR3 is made up of 14 amino acids. CDR1 and CDR2 (germline): SGHNT, YENEEA. The CDR3 loop reads CASSQTGSGNTIYF. Here the CDR3 DNA reads TGTGCCAGCAGCCAGACAGGCTCTGGAAACACCATATATTTT.

CDR3 protein: CASSLGPTAETQYF. In nucleotides, the CDR3 is TGCGCCAGCAGCTTGGGCCCCACAGCCGAGACCCAGTACTTC. V gene TRBV5-1 combines with J gene TRBJ2-5, with D unclear. CDR1 and CDR2 (germline): SGHRS, YFSETQ. The CDR3 is made up of 14 amino acids. V was clipped by 0 bases and J by 5 bases, with 11 bases between them. Drawing the rest from reference TRBV5-1 and TRBJ2-5, the complete variable domain is KAGVTQTPRYLIKTRGQQVTLSCSPISGHRSVSWYQQTPGQGLQFLFEYFSETQRNKGNFPGRFSGRQFSNSRSEMNVSTLELGDSALYLCASSLGPTAETQYFGPGTRLLVL.

This chain connects TRBV28 to TRBJ1-2; TRBD1 aligns across 10 bases. The CDR3 is made up of 13 amino acids. Germline CDR1 and CDR2: MDHEN and SYDVKM. Trimming took 7 bases from V and 12 from J; bases not matched to a gene: 11. The CDR3 region is CASITGGDRGHTF. The CDR3 nucleotides are TGTGCCAGCATCACGGGGGGGGACAGGGGCCACACCTTC.